This T cell receptor (beta chain) stems from a study of shared clonotypes between healthy human individuals. The assay was immunoSEQ multiplex PCR, and TCRdb's table has in-frame clones only and misses some. This sample carries 150,000 to 200,000 clones, about 93% of them seen once, and the ten largest clones take around 0.067%. CDR3 size: 15 residues. Germline V gene sequence: CDR1 MNHEY, CDR2 SVGAGI. Trimming took off 10 bases at V and 4 bases at J, with 22 bases between the two ends. The rearrangement joins TRBV6-5 to TRBJ1-1; D remains unclear. The clonotype originates from a woman in her 30s in good health. Sequenced sample: naive CD4+ T cells sorted from blood. Documented subset: CD45RA+ positively selected. CDR3 sequence reads: CATRPTRGRVTEAFF. The CDR3 coding sequence is TGTGCCACCCGACCCACCAGAGGGCGGGTCACTGAAGCTTTCTTT.